This is a list of T cell receptor beta chains from one sample in a study of control samples from healthy donors and cancer patients. The method was immunoSEQ multiplex PCR; TCRdb's version includes in-frame clones alone and lacks a portion of them. The sample contains a few hundred thousand clones, about nine tenths of which appear only once. Sequences were obtained from PBMCs. All receptors derive from a man aged 35-49 years with head and neck cancer. Both conserved end residues are part of each CDR3. The order of the fields is V gene, D gene, clone size, J gene, CDR3 length, CDR3 protein, CDR3 DNA. A D gene is named only where the DNA matches it firmly. Clone size is stated in some rows and not others, as once, few, many or a class when expanded.

TRBV12-5	.	few	TRBJ2-2	18	CASGLVYRVDLNTGELFF	TGTGCTAGTGGTTTGGTTTACAGGGTAGATCTGAACACCGGGGAGCTGTTTTTT
TRBV19	.	.	TRBJ2-7	17	CASSSAVSGEFSYEQYF	TGTGCCAGTAGCTCAGCAGTTTCAGGGGAATTCTCCTACGAGCAGTACTTC
TRBV19	.	.	TRBJ2-1	14	CATGLQEANSEQFF	TGTGCCACCGGTTTGCAGGAGGCGAATTCTGAGCAGTTCTTC
TRBV3-1/TRBV3-2	.	.	TRBJ1-1	13	CASSQDSRAEAFF	TGTGCCAGCAGCCAAGACTCGCGGGCCGAAGCTTTCTTT
TRBV18	.	.	TRBJ2-7	14	CASSPQGSSYEQYF	TGTGCCAGCTCACCACAGGGGAGCTCCTACGAGCAGTACTTC
TRBV19	TRBD1	few	TRBJ1-5	14	CASSKQGGNQPQHF	TGTGCCAGTAGTAAGCAGGGGGGCAATCAGCCCCAGCATTTT
TRBV28	.	.	TRBJ1-3	15	CASSQTPSSGNTIYF	TGTGCCAGCAGTCAGACACCCTCCTCTGGAAACACCATATATTTT
TRBV9	.	.	TRBJ2-7	15	CASSVVGQGGGEQYF	TGTGCCAGCAGCGTAGTAGGCCAGGGTGGGGGCGAGCAGTACTTC
TRBV12-5	TRBD1	.	TRBJ2-1	14	CAGHGDSPNNEQFF	TGTGCTGGTCACGGGGACAGTCCCAACAATGAGCAGTTCTTC
TRBV11-3	.	.	TRBJ2-7	13	CASSLVRTGEQYF	TGTGCCAGCAGCTTAGTAAGAACGGGCGAGCAGTACTTC
TRBV7-2	TRBD2	few	TRBJ2-7	15	CASSLGTSGTGGQYF	TGTGCCAGCAGCTTAGGAACTAGCGGGACGGGCGGGCAGTACTTC
TRBV7-8	TRBD2	.	TRBJ2-7	16	CASGHGGTSKFDEQYF	TGTGCCAGCGGTCATGGGGGGACTAGTAAATTTGACGAGCAGTACTTC
TRBV19	.	.	TRBJ1-5	17	CASSIVGRTVSNQPQHF	TGTGCCAGTAGTATTGTGGGACGGACTGTTAGCAATCAGCCCCAGCATTTT
TRBV2	.	.	TRBJ2-6	11	CASSPSRVLTF	TGTGCCAGCAGTCCTTCGAGAGTCCTGACTTTC
TRBV10-3	TRBD1	.	TRBJ2-2	14	CAIMGQGFAGELFF	TGTGCCATCATGGGACAGGGTTTCGCCGGGGAGCTGTTTTTT
TRBV30	.	.	TRBJ2-7	13	CAWSSQRPYEQYF	TGTGCCTGGAGTTCCCAGAGACCCTACGAGCAGTACTTC
TRBV7-9	.	.	TRBJ1-2	10	CASSHYGYTF	TGTGCCAGCAGCCACTATGGCTACACCTTC
TRBV25-1	.	.	TRBJ2-1	15	CASSALDSLTTTPFF	TGTGCCAGCAGTGCTCTAGACAGCCTAACCACCACCCCGTTCTTC
TRBV2	.	.	TRBJ1-5	13	CASFQGGNQPQHF	TGTGCCAGCTTTCAGGGAGGCAATCAGCCCCAGCATTTT
TRBV3-1/TRBV3-2	.	.	TRBJ1-4	15	CASSQESGENEKLFF	TGTGCCAGCAGCCAAGAATCGGGTGAAAATGAAAAACTGTTTTTT
TRBV6-5	.	.	TRBJ1-5	14	CASSLPSRNQPQHF	TGTGCCAGCAGCCTTCCCTCGAGGAATCAGCCCCAGCATTTT
TRBV27	.	.	TRBJ2-7	15	CASSLRGGGGYEQYF	TGTGCCAGCAGTTTAAGGGGGGGCGGTGGTTACGAGCAGTACTTC
TRBV19	.	.	TRBJ1-6	13	CASRPAGNSPLHF	TGTGCCTCCCGTCCGGCCGGTAATTCACCCCTCCACTTT
TRBV20-1	.	.	TRBJ2-7	11	CSAGEGREQYF	TGCAGCGCAGGAGAGGGTCGGGAGCAGTACTTC
TRBV10-3	.	.	TRBJ1-5	15	CAISESTGNDQPQHF	TGTGCCATCAGTGAGTCGACTGGAAATGATCAGCCCCAGCATTTT
TRBV15	.	.	TRBJ2-1	16	CATSRGRGSSYNEQFF	TGTGCCACCAGCAGAGGCCGGGGGAGCTCCTACAATGAGCAGTTCTTC
TRBV6-5	.	once	TRBJ1-1	15	CASSRGARGNTEAFF	TGTGCCAGCAGCCGAGGGGCGCGGGGGAACACTGAAGCTTTCTTT
TRBV4-1	.	once	TRBJ2-7	13	CASSQDLPREQYF	TGCGCCAGCAGCCAAGATCTCCCACGAGAGCAGTACTTC
TRBV5-6	.	few	TRBJ2-6	14	CASSSTAGANVLTF	TGTGCCAGCAGCTCGACAGCTGGGGCCAACGTCCTGACTTTC
TRBV7-2	TRBD2	.	TRBJ2-1	15	CASSLASGGGNEQFF	TGTGCCAGCAGCTTAGCTAGCGGGGGTGGAAATGAGCAGTTCTTC
TRBV18	TRBD1	once	TRBJ2-5	14	CASSDRGSWETQYF	TGTGCCAGCTCAGACAGGGGCAGCTGGGAGACCCAGTACTTC
TRBV7-3	.	.	TRBJ2-1	14	CASSFDRSNNEQFF	TGTGCCAGCAGCTTTGATAGGAGCAACAATGAGCAGTTCTTC
TRBV6-6	TRBD1	.	TRBJ1-1	15	CASRNRTGRDTEAFF	TGTGCCAGCAGAAATCGGACAGGGAGGGACACTGAAGCTTTCTTT
TRBV6-6	.	.	TRBJ1-5	12	CASSSPTQPQHF	TGTGCCAGCAGTTCCCCAACGCAGCCCCAGCATTTT
TRBV27	TRBD1	once	TRBJ1-5	15	CASSLGTGGNQPQHF	TGTGCCAGCAGCCTCGGGACAGGGGGGAATCAGCCCCAGCATTTT
TRBV30	TRBD1	.	TRBJ2-2	15	CAWTPMTGGTGELFF	TGTGCCTGGACCCCGATGACAGGGGGCACCGGGGAGCTGTTTTTT
TRBV4-2	TRBD1	.	TRBJ1-1	16	CASSQAGTGINTEAFF	TGTGCCAGCAGCCAAGCCGGGACAGGGATAAACACTGAAGCTTTCTTT
TRBV27	TRBD1	.	TRBJ1-6	17	CASSSGTGWISDSPLHF	TGTGCCAGCAGTTCCGGGACAGGGTGGATAAGTGATTCACCCCTCCACTTT
TRBV28	TRBD1	.	TRBJ2-5	17	CASSPTRGQDPGQTQYF	TGTGCCAGCAGTCCAACCCGGGGACAGGACCCCGGGCAGACCCAGTACTTC